The 5 T cell receptor beta chains in this list originate from one sample, sequenced in a study of blood T cell repertoires in COVID-19 (dated by TCRdb to the early 2020s). The protocol used for the library was the immunoSEQ multiplex PCR assay. TCRdb obtained this table from immuneACCESS and retained in-frame rearrangements with V and J assigned. These tables miss some clones; where compared with another copy, unresolved V genes account for less than half of the shortfall, and the remainder is unexplained. For this sample there are approximately 100,000 clones; around 88% appear just once. Around a quarter of the sample goes to the ten largest clones. Sequencing was performed on peripheral blood. These receptors were collected from a human donor in a cohort sampled during active COVID-19.

This chain connects TRBV6-2 or TRBV6-3 to TRBJ2-3; TRBD2 is a possible D gene (6 bases). V was cut by 5 bases and J by 1 base, with 19 bases left in between. This CDR3 has 17 amino acids. Germline V gene lookup returns CDR1 MNHEY and CDR2 SVGEGT. The CDR3 protein is CASSPRWAGMGTDTQYF. CDR3 in DNA: TGTGCCAGCAGTCCGCGATGGGCGGGAATGGGCACAGATACGCAGTATTTT.

The V gene is TRBV5-1, the J gene TRBJ1-4; 8 bases align to TRBD1. The CDR3 length is 16 residues. With 3 bases clipped from V and 4 bases from J, the junction kept 8 bases outside the gene matches. The germline V gene encodes CDR1 SGHRS and CDR2 YFSETQ. The CDR3 bases are TGCGCCAGCAGCTCAGGACAGGGCGGGGGTAATGAAAAACTGTTTTTT. The encoded protein is CASSSGQGGGNEKLFF.

The gene calls are TRBV7-2 and TRBJ2-7; D is perhaps TRBD2 (5 bases). CDR3 length: 14 amino acids. V shed 2 bases and J shed 2 bases, with 10 bases lying between them. Germline loops: CDR1 SGHTA, CDR2 FQGNSA. The CDR3 reads CASSLTEGPYEQYF. The CDR3 DNA reads TGTGCCAGCAGCTTAACAGAGGGCCCCTACGAGCAGTACTTC.

The chain uses TRBV12-3 or TRBV12-4 and TRBJ2-7; 9 positions match TRBD1. The V and J ends lost 6 bases and 3 bases, in that order; junction bases with no gene match: 3. The length of the CDR3 is 13 residues. The CDR3 loop is CASRRTGVYEQYF. CDR3 in DNA: TGTGCCAGCAGAAGGACAGGGGTCTACGAGCAGTACTTC.

This sequence joins TRBV27 and TRBJ2-5; 9 nucleotides line up with TRBD1. This CDR3 has 15 amino acids. With V trimmed by 4 bases and J by 4 bases, 7 bases remained unmatched. Germline CDR1 reads MNHEY; CDR2 reads SMNVEV (reference sequence). The DNA for the CDR3 is TGTGCCAGCAGTTCCCCGGGACAGGGTTTAGAGACCCAGTACTTC. It codes for CASSSPGQGLETQYF.